These T cell receptor beta chains were read from a single sample in a study of blood T cell repertoires in COVID-19. Clones were read by immunoSEQ multiplex PCR, and TCRdb kept only the in-frame ones, dropping some. The sample has around 310,000 clones, around 90% seen once. The sequenced material came from peripheral blood. The source of these receptors is a middle-aged woman with COVID-19, enrolled during active disease. The conserved cysteine and the conserved F or W are not part of the CDR3 here. Only part of the rows carry a size: once, few, many, or a class if the clone is expanded.

cdr3_aa v_call clone_size j_call
ASSFGGASYEQY TRBV28 few TRBJ2-7
ASSLLGTGGYTIY TRBV28 . TRBJ1-3
ASSLQNYEQY TRBV28 . TRBJ2-7
ASSFVGEPNEKLF TRBV28 . TRBJ1-4
ASSLDRVTEAF TRBV7-2 few TRBJ1-1
ASSQGQRQETQY TRBV4-3 . TRBJ2-5
ASSLSPGIKDEQY TRBV7-2 . TRBJ2-7
ATRDRVGKKLF TRBV28 . TRBJ1-4
ASSSTLTGGSGNTIY TRBV5-4 . TRBJ1-3
ASNPTVNYGYT TRBV28 . TRBJ1-2
AGSSNTLGGNQPQH TRBV27 . TRBJ1-5
ASSQDARQGSNYGYT TRBV4-3 . TRBJ1-2
ASSIGGRGSSYNEQF TRBV19 . TRBJ2-1
ATQINYGYT TRBV27 . TRBJ1-2
ASRWGQDGTEAF TRBV2 few TRBJ1-1
ASSARLAGGTDTQY TRBV9 . TRBJ2-3
ASSIELAGSLYEQY TRBV19 . TRBJ2-7
ASTAGGEKLF TRBV2 . TRBJ1-4
ASGPNTEAF TRBV30 once TRBJ1-1
ASSPVPGQGPNTEAF TRBV7-9 . TRBJ1-1
ASSLRIGKGDTEAF TRBV11-1 . TRBJ1-1
ASSRLAETYEQY TRBV6-2/TRBV6-3 once TRBJ2-7
ASSIYQGAGNQPQH TRBV5-6 . TRBJ1-5
ASIRHRDRGRPLNEQF TRBV6-4 . TRBJ2-1
ASSGTGFQETQY TRBV7-9 . TRBJ2-5
AWSVHSTGGNQPQH TRBV30 . TRBJ1-5
ASSFEFGQYNEQF TRBV27 . TRBJ2-1
ASSLDGRGILYEQY TRBV5-1 . TRBJ2-7
ASSSILRTSYEQY TRBV7-2 . TRBJ2-7
ASSESDSNPGYGYT TRBV25-1 . TRBJ1-2
ASSLTSGRRETQY TRBV7-3 . TRBJ2-5
ASSLGGGSGNTIY TRBV7-3 few TRBJ1-3
ASSLGPLAGVYEQY TRBV7-2 . TRBJ2-7
ASSSTGGGYGYT TRBV5-1 . TRBJ1-2
ASSQQRGGRYRHLNTGELF TRBV4-2 . TRBJ2-2
ASSKRWGGDINEQF TRBV7-9 once TRBJ2-1
ASSQVTSGGQF TRBV14 . TRBJ2-1
ASSQYRGTGNTIY TRBV23-1 . TRBJ1-3
ASSPGQVTSGNTIY TRBV18 . TRBJ1-3
ASSRGTSGLEETQY TRBV28 . TRBJ2-5